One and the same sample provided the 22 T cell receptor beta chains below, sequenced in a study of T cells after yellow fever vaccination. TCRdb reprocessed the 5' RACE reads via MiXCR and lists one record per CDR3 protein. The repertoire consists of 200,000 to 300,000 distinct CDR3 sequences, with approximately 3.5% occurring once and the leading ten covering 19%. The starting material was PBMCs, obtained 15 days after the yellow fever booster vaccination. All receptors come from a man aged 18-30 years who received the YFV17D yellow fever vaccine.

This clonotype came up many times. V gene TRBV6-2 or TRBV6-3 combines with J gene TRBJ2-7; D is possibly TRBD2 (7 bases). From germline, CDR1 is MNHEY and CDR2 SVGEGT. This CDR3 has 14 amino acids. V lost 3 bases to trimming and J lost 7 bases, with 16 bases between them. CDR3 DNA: TGTGCCAGCAGTTATCCATCAGGGGAGGGAGAGCAGTACGTC. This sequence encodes CASSYPSGEGEQYV.

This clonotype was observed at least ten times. CDR3 loop: CSAGIYNEQFF. The CDR3 DNA sequence: TGCAGTGCTGGAATATACAATGAGCAGTTCTTC. The genes are TRBV20-1 and TRBJ2-1; D remains unclear. The CDR3 spans 11 residues. The germline gives CDR1 DFQATT, CDR2 SNEGSKA (reference sequence). Trimming pared 5 bases from V and 4 bases from J, leaving 6 bases between.

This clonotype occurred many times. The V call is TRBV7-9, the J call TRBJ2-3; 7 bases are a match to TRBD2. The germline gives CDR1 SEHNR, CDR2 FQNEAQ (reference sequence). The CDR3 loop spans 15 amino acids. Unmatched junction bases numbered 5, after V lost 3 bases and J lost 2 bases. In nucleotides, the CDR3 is TGTGCCAGCAGCTTGAAGGGAGGGGTCACAGATACGCAGTATTTT. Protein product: CASSLKGGVTDTQYF.

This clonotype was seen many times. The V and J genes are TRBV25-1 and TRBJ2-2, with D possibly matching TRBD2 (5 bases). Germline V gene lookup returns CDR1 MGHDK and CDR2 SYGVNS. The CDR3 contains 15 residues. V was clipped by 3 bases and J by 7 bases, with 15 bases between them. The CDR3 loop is CASSDGNGVGGELFF. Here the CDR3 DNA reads TGTGCCAGCAGTGACGGGAACGGGGTTGGCGGGGAGCTGTTTTTT. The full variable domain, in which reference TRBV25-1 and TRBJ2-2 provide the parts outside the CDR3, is EADIYQTPRYLVIGTGKKITLECSQTMGHDKMYWYQQDPGMELHLIHYSYGVNSTEKGDLSSESTVSRIRTEHFPLTLESARPSHTSQYLCASSDGNGVGGELFFGEGSRLTVL.

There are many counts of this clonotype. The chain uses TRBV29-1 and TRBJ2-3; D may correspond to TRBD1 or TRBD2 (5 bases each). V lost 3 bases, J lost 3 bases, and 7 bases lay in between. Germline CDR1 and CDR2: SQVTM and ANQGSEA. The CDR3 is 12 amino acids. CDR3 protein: CSVDEGTDTQYF. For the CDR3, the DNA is TGCAGCGTTGACGAGGGGACAGATACGCAGTATTTT.

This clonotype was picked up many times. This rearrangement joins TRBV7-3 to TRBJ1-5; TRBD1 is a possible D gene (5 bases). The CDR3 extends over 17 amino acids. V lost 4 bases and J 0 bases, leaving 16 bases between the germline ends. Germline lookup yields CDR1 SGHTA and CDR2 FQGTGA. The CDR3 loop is CASSSKGASYSNQPQHF. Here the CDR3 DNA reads TGTGCCAGCAGCTCGAAAGGGGCTAGTTATAGCAATCAGCCCCAGCATTTT. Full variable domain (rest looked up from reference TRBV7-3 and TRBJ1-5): GAGVSQTPSNKVTEKGKYVELRCDPISGHTALYWYRQSLGQGPEFLIYFQGTGAADDSGLPNDRFFAVRPEGSVSTLKIQRTERGDSAVYLCASSSKGASYSNQPQHFGDGTRLSIL.

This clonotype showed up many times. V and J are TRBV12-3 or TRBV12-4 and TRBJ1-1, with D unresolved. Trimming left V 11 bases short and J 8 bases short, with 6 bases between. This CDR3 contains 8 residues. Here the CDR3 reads CAGTEAFF. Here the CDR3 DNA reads TGTGCCGGAACAGAAGCTTTCTTT.

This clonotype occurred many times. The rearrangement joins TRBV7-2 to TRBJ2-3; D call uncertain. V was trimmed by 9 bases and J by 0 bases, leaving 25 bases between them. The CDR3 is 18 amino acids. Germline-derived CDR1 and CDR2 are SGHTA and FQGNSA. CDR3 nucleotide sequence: TGTGCCAGTCTCAAAAACTGGCAGTCCCCCTTTAGCACAGATACGCAGTATTTT. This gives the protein CASLKNWQSPFSTDTQYF.

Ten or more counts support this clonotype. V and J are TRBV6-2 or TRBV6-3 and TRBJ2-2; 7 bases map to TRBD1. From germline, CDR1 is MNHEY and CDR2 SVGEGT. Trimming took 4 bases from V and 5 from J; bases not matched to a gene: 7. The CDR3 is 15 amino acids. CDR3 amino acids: CASSSGTVKTGELFF. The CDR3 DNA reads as TGTGCCAGCAGTTCCGGGACAGTAAAAACCGGGGAGCTGTTTTTT.

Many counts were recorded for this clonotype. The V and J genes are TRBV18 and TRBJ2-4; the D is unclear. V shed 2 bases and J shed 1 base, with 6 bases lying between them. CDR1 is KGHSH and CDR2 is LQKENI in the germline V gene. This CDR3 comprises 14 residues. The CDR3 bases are TGTGCCAGCTCACCATTTGGGGCCAAAAACATTCAGTACTTC. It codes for CASSPFGAKNIQYF.

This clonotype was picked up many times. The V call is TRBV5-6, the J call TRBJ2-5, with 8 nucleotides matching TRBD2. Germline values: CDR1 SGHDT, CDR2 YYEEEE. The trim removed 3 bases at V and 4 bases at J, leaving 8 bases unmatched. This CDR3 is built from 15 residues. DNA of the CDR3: TGTGCCAGCAGCTCCCACGGGGGGGCCGGAGAGACCCAGTACTTC. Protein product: CASSSHGGAGETQYF. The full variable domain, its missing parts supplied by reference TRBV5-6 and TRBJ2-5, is DAGVTQSPTHLIKTRGQQVTLRCSPKSGHDTVSWYQQALGQGPQFIFQYYEEEERQRGNFPDRFSGHQFPNYSSELNVNALLLGDSALYLCASSSHGGAGETQYFGPGTRLLVL.

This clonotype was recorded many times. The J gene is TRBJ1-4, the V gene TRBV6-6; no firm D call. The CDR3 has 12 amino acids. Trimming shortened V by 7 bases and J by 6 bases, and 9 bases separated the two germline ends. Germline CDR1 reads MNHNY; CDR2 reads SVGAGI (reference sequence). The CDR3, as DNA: TGTGCCAGCAACCGCCAAGATGAAAAACTGTTTTTT. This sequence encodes CASNRQDEKLFF.

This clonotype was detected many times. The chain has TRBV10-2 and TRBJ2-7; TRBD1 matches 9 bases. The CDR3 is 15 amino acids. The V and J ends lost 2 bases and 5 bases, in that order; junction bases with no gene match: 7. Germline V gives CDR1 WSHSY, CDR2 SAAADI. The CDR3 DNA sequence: TGCGCCAGCAGTGAGGGAAACAGGGGGCCTGACGAGCAGTACTTC. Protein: CASSEGNRGPDEQYF.

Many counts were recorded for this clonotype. CDR3 in amino acids: CASSGSGGHHSYNEQFF. The CDR3 DNA is TGTGCCAGCAGCGGGAGCGGGGGACACCACTCCTACAATGAGCAGTTCTTC. The V gene is TRBV27, the J gene TRBJ2-1; 8 nucleotides align to TRBD2. With 6 bases clipped from V and 0 bases from J, the junction kept 10 bases outside the gene matches. The CDR3 length is 17 residues. The germline CDR1 and CDR2 sequences are MNHEY and SMNVEV (reference sequence).

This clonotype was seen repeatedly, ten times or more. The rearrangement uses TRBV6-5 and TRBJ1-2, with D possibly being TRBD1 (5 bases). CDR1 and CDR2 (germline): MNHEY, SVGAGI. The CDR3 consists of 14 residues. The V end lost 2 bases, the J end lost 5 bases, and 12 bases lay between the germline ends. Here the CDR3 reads CASSYRQSMYGYTF. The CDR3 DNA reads TGTGCCAGCAGTTACCGACAGTCAATGTATGGCTACACCTTC.

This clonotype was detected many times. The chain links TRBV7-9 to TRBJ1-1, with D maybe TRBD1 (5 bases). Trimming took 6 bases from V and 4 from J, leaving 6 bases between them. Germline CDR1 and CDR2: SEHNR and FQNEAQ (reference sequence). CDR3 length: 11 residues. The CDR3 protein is CASSQGTEAFF. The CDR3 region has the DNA TGTGCCAGCAGTCAGGGCACTGAAGCTTTCTTT.

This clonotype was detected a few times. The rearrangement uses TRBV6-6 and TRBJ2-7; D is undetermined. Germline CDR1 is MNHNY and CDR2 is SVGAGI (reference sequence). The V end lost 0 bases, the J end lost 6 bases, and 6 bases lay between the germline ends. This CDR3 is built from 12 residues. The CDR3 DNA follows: TGTGCCAGCAGTTACTCAGCCCTCGAGCAGTACTTC. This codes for CASSYSALEQYF.

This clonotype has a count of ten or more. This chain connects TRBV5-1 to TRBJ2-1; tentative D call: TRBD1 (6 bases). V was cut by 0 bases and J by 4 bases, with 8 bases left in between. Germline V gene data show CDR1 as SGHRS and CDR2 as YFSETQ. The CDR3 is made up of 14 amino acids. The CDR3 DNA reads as TGCGCCAGCAGCTTGGGCGACAGGTACAATGAGCAGTTCTTC. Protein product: CASSLGDRYNEQFF.

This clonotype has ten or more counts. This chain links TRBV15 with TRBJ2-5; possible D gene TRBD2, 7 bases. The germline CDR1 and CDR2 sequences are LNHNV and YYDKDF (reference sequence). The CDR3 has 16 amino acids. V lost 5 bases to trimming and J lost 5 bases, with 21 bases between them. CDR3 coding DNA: TGTGCCACCAGCCCTGGGGGGGCAGCATCTAAGGAGACCCAGTACTTC. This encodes CATSPGGAASKETQYF.

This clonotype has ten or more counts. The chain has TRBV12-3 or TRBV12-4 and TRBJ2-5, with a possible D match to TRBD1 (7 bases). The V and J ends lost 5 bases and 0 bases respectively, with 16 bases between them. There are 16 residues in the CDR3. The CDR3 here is CASSGGTERYQETQYF. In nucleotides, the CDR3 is TGTGCCAGCAGTGGAGGGACAGAGCGGTACCAAGAGACCCAGTACTTC.

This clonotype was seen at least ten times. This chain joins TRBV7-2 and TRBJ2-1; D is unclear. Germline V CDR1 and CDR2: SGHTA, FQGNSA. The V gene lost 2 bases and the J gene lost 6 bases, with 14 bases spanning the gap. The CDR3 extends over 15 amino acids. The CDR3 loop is CASSLTVRAINEQFF. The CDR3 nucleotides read TGTGCCAGCAGCTTAACGGTTCGGGCAATCAATGAGCAGTTCTTC.

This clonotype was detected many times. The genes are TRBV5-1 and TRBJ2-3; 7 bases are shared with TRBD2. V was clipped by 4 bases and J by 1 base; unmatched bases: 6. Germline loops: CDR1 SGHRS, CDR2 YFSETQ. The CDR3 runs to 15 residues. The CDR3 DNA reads TGCGCCAGCAGCGGCGGGGGAAGGGGCACAGATACGCAGTATTTT. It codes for CASSGGGRGTDTQYF.